These 4 T cell receptor beta chains originate from one sample sequenced in a study of cytomegalovirus exposure and HLA in healthy donors. Both 60 Vbeta primers and 13 Jbeta primers went into the PCR. TCRdb keeps only in-frame clones here, not all; method: immunoSEQ multiplex PCR. The listing contains 85,000 to 110,000 clones. The sample taken for sequencing was PBMCs. These receptors came from a man between 35 and 55 years old in good health and CMV-seronegative.

V and J are TRBV4-3 and TRBJ2-2; 7 nucleotides agree with TRBD1. Germline values: CDR1 LGHNA, CDR2 YSLEER. The trim removed 3 bases at V and 4 bases at J, leaving 8 bases unmatched. The CDR3 spans 16 residues. This chain's CDR3 is CASSQGRGLGTGELFF. CDR3 sequence (DNA): TGCGCCAGCAGCCAGGGTAGGGGGCTGGGCACCGGGGAGCTGTTTTTT.

The V and J genes are TRBV4-1 and TRBJ2-5; no clear D. With the DNA end fitting TRBJ2-7 better, the J assignment may be wrong. The CDR3 spans 13 residues. CDR1 is MGHRA and CDR2 is YSYEKL in the germline V gene. CDR3 loop: CASSPSEYYEQYF. CDR3 DNA: TGCGCCAGCAGCCCTTCAGAATACTACGAGCAGTACTTC.

The chain couples TRBV2 to TRBJ2-2; D not certain. Germline V CDR1 and CDR2: SNHLY, FYNNEI. This CDR3 is 15 amino acids long. Trimming pared 2 bases from V and 5 bases from J, leaving 12 bases between. CDR3 protein: CASSEWQVGTGELFF. The CDR3 DNA reads as TGTGCCAGCAGTGAATGGCAGGTTGGGACCGGGGAGCTGTTTTTT.

V gene TRBV27 combines with J gene TRBJ2-1; 15 positions agree with TRBD2. Unmatched junction bases numbered 2, after V lost 4 bases and J lost 1 base. Germline CDR1 reads MNHEY; CDR2 reads SMNVEV (reference sequence). CDR3 length equals 17 residues. CDR3 sequence: CASSSGLAGGSYNEQFF. The CDR3, as DNA: TGTGCCAGCAGTTCGGGACTAGCGGGAGGTTCCTACAATGAGCAGTTCTTC.